A selection of T cell receptor beta chains follows, all from one sample in a study of CD8+CD57+ T cells in acquired aplastic anemia. TCRdb analysed the reads with MiXCR anew, one entry per CDR3 protein. The repertoire includes around 500,000 distinct CDR3 sequences, around 30% of them detected once, and around 0.82% sits in the top ten. The sample taken for sequencing was sorted CD4+, CD8+, or CD8+CD57+ T cells (not recorded which) from PBMCs. All receptors come from a human donor with aplastic anemia. Each CDR3 is given with its conserved first and last residue. D genes are given only for firm matches. Size tells how often a clone was seen (once, few, many) or the class of an expanded clone, and some rows leave it out.

V gene	clone size	D gene	J gene	CDR3 protein	CDR3 DNA
TRBV11-2	-	TRBD2	TRBJ2-1	CASSLVFLAGVEQFF	TGTGCCAGCAGCTTAGTCTTCCTAGCGGGGGTTGAGCAGTTCTTC
TRBV7-2	many	TRBD1	TRBJ1-3	CASSARQGSGNTIYF	TGTGCCAGCAGCGCGCGACAGGGATCTGGAAACACCATATATTTT
TRBV25-1	many	-	TRBJ1-1	CASSPLGGVTEAFF	TGTGCCAGCAGTCCCCTGGGGGGGGTCACTGAAGCTTTCTTT
TRBV7-2	few	TRBD1	TRBJ2-4	CASSPGTGLYF	TGTGCCAGCAGCCCTGGGACAGGCTTATACTTC
TRBV7-9	many	TRBD2	TRBJ2-3	CASSLGTSGETDTQYF	TGTGCCAGCAGCTTAGGTACTAGCGGGGAAACAGATACGCAGTATTTT
TRBV25-1	-	-	TRBJ1-2	CASSELSPGPINGYTF	TGTGCCAGCAGTGAACTAAGCCCGGGACCGATCAATGGCTACACCTTC
TRBV7-2	many	-	TRBJ2-7	CASSPDRAYEQYF	TGTGCCAGCAGCCCGGACAGAGCCTACGAGCAGTACTTC
TRBV29-1	-	-	TRBJ1-2	CSASSPHYGYTF	TGCAGCGCCTCCTCCCCCCACTATGGCTACACCTTC
TRBV19	many	-	TRBJ1-6	CASSKGSSYNSPLHF	TGTGCCAGTAGTAAAGGGAGCTCCTATAATTCACCCCTCCACTTT
TRBV2	-	TRBD2	TRBJ2-2	CASSVPSGGQNTGELFF	TGTGCCAGCAGTGTACCTAGCGGGGGTCAAAACACCGGGGAGCTGTTTTTT
TRBV13	few	TRBD2	TRBJ2-5	CASSLGSSGMVETQYF	TGTGCCAGCAGCTTAGGTTCTAGCGGGATGGTGGAGACCCAGTACTTC
TRBV2	many	-	TRBJ2-7	CASSVGRAGYEQYF	TGTGCCAGCAGTGTAGGTCGGGCAGGCTACGAGCAGTACTTC
TRBV20-1	-	-	TRBJ1-2	CSALGGGLRGYTF	TGCAGTGCTTTAGGGGGGGGGCTTCGTGGCTACACCTTC
TRBV25-1	-	-	TRBJ1-1	CASFPDRPRGTEAFF	TGTGCCAGCTTTCCCGACAGGCCGAGAGGGACTGAAGCTTTCTTT
TRBV7-8	many	TRBD1	TRBJ2-7	CASSSSTTGVSYEQYF	TGTGCCAGCAGCTCGAGCACGACAGGGGTCTCCTACGAGCAGTACTTC
TRBV10-1	-	-	TRBJ1-6	CASSDLQGTHSPLHF	TGCGCCAGCAGTGATTTACAGGGCACTCATTCACCCCTCCACTTT
TRBV7-8	many	TRBD1	TRBJ2-7	CASSYGQGPYEQYF	TGTGCCAGCAGCTACGGACAGGGACCCTACGAGCAGTACTTC
TRBV9	-	-	TRBJ1-1	CASSVQQGFLGTEAFF	TGTGCCAGCAGCGTTCAACAGGGCTTCCTAGGAACTGAAGCTTTCTTT
TRBV4-3	-	-	TRBJ1-2	CASSQEGRGYGCTF	TGCGCCAGCAGCCAAGAGGGCAGGGGCTATGGCTGCACCTTC
TRBV10-3	-	-	TRBJ1-5	CASSERPGGNQPQHF	TGTGCCAGCAGTGAAAGGCCAGGGGGCAATCAGCCCCAGCATTTT
TRBV5-1	-	-	TRBJ2-3	CASSFDTPDTQYF	TGCGCCAGCAGCTTTGACACTCCAGATACGCAGTATTTT
TRBV30	-	-	TRBJ2-7	CAWTQGSEQYF	TGTGCCTGGACACAGGGTAGCGAGCAGTACTTC
TRBV6-1	-	TRBD1	TRBJ1-2	CASSGSGTGLMGYTF	TGTGCCAGCAGTGGATCCGGGACAGGGCTGATGGGCTACACCTTC
TRBV7-6	-	-	TRBJ2-2	CASSLDGDTGELFF	TGTGCCAGCAGCTTGGACGGGGACACCGGGGAGCTGTTTTTT
TRBV25-1	-	TRBD1	TRBJ2-5	CASSATGTVQPTQYF	TGTGCCAGCAGTGCCACCGGGACAGTCCAACCGACCCAGTACTTC
TRBV4-3	many	-	TRBJ1-2	CASSQTTGLYTF	TGCGCCAGCAGCCAAACGACAGGACTCTACACCTTC
TRBV12-3/TRBV12-4	many	-	TRBJ1-2	CASSGDGAYGYTF	TGTGCCAGCAGCGGGGACGGAGCCTATGGCTACACCTTC
TRBV30	-	-	TRBJ1-3	CAWSPGLRNTIYF	TGTGCCTGGAGTCCAGGATTGCGGAACACCATATATTTT
TRBV9	few	-	TRBJ2-5	CASSVGVGGPQVETQYF	TGTGCCAGCAGCGTAGGAGTCGGCGGGCCCCAGGTGGAGACCCAGTACTTC
TRBV7-2	-	TRBD2	TRBJ2-7	CTSSLGLADSYEQYF	TGTACCAGCAGCTTAGGACTAGCGGACTCCTACGAGCAGTACTTC
TRBV6-5	-	-	TRBJ2-5	CASSENPGASGQETQYF	TGTGCCAGCAGTGAAAATCCGGGTGCCTCGGGTCAAGAGACCCAGTACTTC
TRBV15	many	-	TRBJ2-7	CATSRDRGRTYEQYF	TGTGCCACCAGCAGAGATAGAGGCAGGACCTACGAGCAGTACTTC
TRBV12-3/TRBV12-4	-	TRBD2	TRBJ2-7	CASSILGWSGGAHSYEQYF	TGTGCCAGCAGTATCCTCGGGTGGAGCGGGGGGGCTCACTCCTACGAGCAGTACTTC
TRBV29-1	-	-	TRBJ2-7	CSVDQGPYEQYF	TGCAGCGTTGACCAGGGCCCTTACGAGCAGTACTTC
TRBV15	-	-	TRBJ2-3	CATSRDQRGEGTDTQYF	TGTGCCACCAGCAGAGATCAGAGGGGTGAGGGCACAGATACGCAGTATTTT
TRBV10-3	many	-	TRBJ1-2	CASRPITSTRGEYGYTF	TGTGCCAGCAGACCAATAACATCGACGAGGGGTGAATATGGCTACACCTTC
TRBV7-2	many	-	TRBJ1-5	CASSVGSNYQPQHF	TGTGCCAGCAGCGTGGGGTCTAACTATCAGCCCCAGCATTTT
TRBV20-1	-	-	TRBJ1-1	CSAPGQVTEAFF	TGCAGTGCGCCGGGCCAGGTCACTGAAGCTTTCTTT
TRBV7-6	many	-	TRBJ1-2	CASSLPDSNYGYTF	TGTGCCAGCAGCTTGCCAGACAGCAACTATGGCTACACCTTC
TRBV15	-	-	TRBJ2-7	CATSRDSMMAGVRCEQYF	TGTGCCACCAGCAGAGATTCAATGATGGCAGGGGTTCGCTGCGAGCAGTACTTC
TRBV20-1	few	-	TRBJ1-5	CSAKGPGAQPQHF	TGCAGTGCGAAAGGCCCGGGGGCTCAGCCCCAGCATTTT
TRBV19	-	-	TRBJ1-4	CASSIDPPGLSFNEKLFF	TGTGCCAGTAGTATAGATCCTCCCGGACTAAGTTTTAATGAAAAACTGTTTTTT
TRBV6-2/TRBV6-3	few	-	TRBJ1-5	CASSYVHREPQHF	TGTGCCAGCAGTTATGTACACAGGGAGCCCCAGCATTTT
TRBV12-3/TRBV12-4	many	TRBD1	TRBJ1-2	CASSPRTGDYGYTF	TGTGCCAGCAGTCCAAGGACAGGCGACTATGGCTACACCTTC
TRBV20-1	-	-	TRBJ2-2	CSAREVVGGELFF	TGCAGTGCTAGAGAAGTAGTGGGTGGGGAGCTGTTTTTT
TRBV7-3	few	TRBD1	TRBJ1-3	CASSQLTGGGNTIYF	TGTGCCAGCAGCCAACTGACAGGGGGTGGAAACACCATATATTTT
TRBV7-9	-	-	TRBJ2-7	CASSPRTGRADEQYF	TGTGCCAGCAGCCCCCGGACAGGGAGGGCGGACGAGCAGTACTTC
TRBV2	-	TRBD2	TRBJ2-1	CARSTSGTYNEQFF	TGTGCCAGGTCGACTAGCGGGACCTACAATGAGCAGTTCTTC
TRBV30	-	-	TRBJ2-7	CAWSREGILLGEQYF	TGTGCCTGGAGTCGTGAGGGCATCCTCTTAGGCGAGCAGTACTTC
TRBV4-2	many	-	TRBJ2-5	CASSHQETQYF	TGTGCCAGCAGCCACCAAGAGACCCAGTACTTC
TRBV29-1	many	-	TRBJ2-1	CSVEGGERIGISEQFF	TGCAGCGTTGAAGGAGGGGAACGGATTGGAATAAGTGAGCAGTTCTTC
TRBV25-1	-	TRBD1	TRBJ1-4	CASSTTPGTGYEKLFF	TGTGCCAGCAGCACGACCCCCGGGACAGGGTATGAAAAACTGTTTTTT
TRBV19	-	-	TRBJ1-4	CASSILTTTNEKLFF	TGTGCCAGTAGTATATTAACTACAACTAATGAAAAACTGTTTTTT
TRBV5-1	few	TRBD2	TRBJ2-7	CASSSGLAEASYEQYF	TGCGCCAGCAGTTCTGGACTAGCGGAGGCGTCCTACGAGCAGTACTTC
TRBV2	many	-	TRBJ1-2	CASSEEGRYGYTF	TGTGCCAGCAGTGAAGAGGGACGCTATGGCTACACCTTC
TRBV15	-	-	TRBJ1-2	CATSRDLGLDRYGYTF	TGTGCCACCAGCAGAGATCTGGGGCTTGATAGGTATGGCTACACCTTC
TRBV24-1	few	-	TRBJ1-3	CATSTGNTIYF	TGTGCCACCAGTACCGGAAACACCATATATTTT